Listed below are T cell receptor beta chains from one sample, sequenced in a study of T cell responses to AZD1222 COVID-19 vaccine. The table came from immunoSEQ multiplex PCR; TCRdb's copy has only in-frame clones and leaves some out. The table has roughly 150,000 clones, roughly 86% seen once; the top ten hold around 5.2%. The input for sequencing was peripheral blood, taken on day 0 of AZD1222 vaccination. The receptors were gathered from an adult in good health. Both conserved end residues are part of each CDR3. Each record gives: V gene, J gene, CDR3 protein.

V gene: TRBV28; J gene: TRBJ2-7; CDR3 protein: CASSPGGSSSYEQYF
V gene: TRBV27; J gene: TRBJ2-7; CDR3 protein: CASSSRFSYEQYF
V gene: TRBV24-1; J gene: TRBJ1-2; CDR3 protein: CATSDGGGYYGYTF
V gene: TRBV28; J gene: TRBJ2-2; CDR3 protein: CASSEGQGAGELFF
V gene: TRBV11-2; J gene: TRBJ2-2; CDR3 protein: CASSLALNSGELFF
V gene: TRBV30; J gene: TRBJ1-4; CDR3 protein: CAWSVMGAVPNEKLFF
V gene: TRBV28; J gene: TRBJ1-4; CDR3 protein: CASRPRTAINEKLFF
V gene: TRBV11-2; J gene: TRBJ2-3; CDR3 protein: CASSTPLGAASYTDTQYF
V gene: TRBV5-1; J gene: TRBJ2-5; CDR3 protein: CASSSGQQETQYF
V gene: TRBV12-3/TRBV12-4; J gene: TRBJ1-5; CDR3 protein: CASSLPRQPQHF
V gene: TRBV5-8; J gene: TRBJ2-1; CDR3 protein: CASSHTWSFF
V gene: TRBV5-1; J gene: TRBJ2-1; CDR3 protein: CASSLGLAGLRGNNEQFF
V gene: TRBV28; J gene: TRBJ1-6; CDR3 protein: CASSPSTGYNSPLHF
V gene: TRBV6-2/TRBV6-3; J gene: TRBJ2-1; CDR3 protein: CASSYFRGAANYNEQFF
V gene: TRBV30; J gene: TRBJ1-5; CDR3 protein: CAWSKGGDQPQHF
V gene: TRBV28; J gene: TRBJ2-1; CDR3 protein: CASSLDQRVGYNEQFF
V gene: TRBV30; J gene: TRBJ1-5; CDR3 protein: CAWRGAGNNQPQHF
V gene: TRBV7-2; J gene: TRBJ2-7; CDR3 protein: CASSLAGAGWVPYEQYF
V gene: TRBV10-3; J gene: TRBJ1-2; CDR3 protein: CAISAVIWDRGLGNYGYTF
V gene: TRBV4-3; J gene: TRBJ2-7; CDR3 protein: CASSQERLAGDLNYEQYF
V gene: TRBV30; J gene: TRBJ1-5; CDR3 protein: CAWTRQGSNQPQHF
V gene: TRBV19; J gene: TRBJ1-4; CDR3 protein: CASSPQATNEKLFF
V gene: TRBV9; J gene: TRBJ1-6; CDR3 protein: CASSEKPAVHSNSPLHF
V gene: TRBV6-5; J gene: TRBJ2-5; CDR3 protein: CASSYGLADKETQYF
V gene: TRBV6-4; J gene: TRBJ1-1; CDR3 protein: CASSDSGANTEAFF
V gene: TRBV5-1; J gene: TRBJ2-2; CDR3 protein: CASSFGQSGELFF